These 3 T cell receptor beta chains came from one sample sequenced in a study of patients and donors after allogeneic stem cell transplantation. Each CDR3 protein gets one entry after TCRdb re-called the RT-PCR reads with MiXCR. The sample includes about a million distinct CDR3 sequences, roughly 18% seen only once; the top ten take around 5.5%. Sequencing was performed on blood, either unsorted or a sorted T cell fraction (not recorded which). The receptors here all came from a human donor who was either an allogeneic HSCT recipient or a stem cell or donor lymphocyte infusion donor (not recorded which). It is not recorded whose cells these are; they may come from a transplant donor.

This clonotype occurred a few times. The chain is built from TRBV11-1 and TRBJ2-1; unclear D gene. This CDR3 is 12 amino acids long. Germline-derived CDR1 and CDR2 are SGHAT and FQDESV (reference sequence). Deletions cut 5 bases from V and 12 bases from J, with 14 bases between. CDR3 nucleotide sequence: TGTGCCAGCAGCCCAGCCTCAGTTGGGCAGTTCTTC. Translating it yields CASSPASVGQFF.

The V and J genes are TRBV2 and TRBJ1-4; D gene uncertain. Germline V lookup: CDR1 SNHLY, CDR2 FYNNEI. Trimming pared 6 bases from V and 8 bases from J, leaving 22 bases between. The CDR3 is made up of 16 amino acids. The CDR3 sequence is CASRRGFIYRAEKLFF. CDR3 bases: TGTGCCAGCAGGAGAGGGTTCATATATCGTGCGGAAAAACTGTTTTTT.

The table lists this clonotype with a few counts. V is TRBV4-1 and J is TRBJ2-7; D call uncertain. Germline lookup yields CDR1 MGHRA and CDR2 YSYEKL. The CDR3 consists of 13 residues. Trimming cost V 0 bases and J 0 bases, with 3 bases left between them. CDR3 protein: CASSQEFSYEQYF. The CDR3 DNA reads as TGCGCCAGCAGCCAAGAATTCTCCTACGAGCAGTACTTC.